The 17 T cell receptor beta chains below come from one sample, sequenced in a study of CD8+ T cells in alopecia areata. RNA was extracted and reverse transcribed into cDNA as the sequencing template. Assay: immunoSEQ multiplex PCR; the TCRdb copy retains only in-frame clones and omits some. In the table there are 150,000 to 200,000 clones, about three fifths of which are singletons. Stated treatment: oral pan-JAK inhibitor, 5-10 mg twice daily. The sequences come from CD8+ T cells sorted from blood, collected at week 24, from a patient treated with tofacitinib. The receptors derive from a human donor with alopecia areata.

The chain is built from TRBV2 and TRBJ1-1, with D possibly being TRBD1 (6 bases). This CDR3 has 12 amino acids. CDR1 and CDR2 from the germline V gene are SNHLY and FYNNEI. The V gene lost 5 bases and the J gene lost 6 bases, with 10 bases spanning the gap. CDR3 protein: CASSHRDPEAFF. As DNA, the CDR3 is TGTGCCAGCAGTCACAGGGACCCTGAAGCTTTCTTT.

This clone was observed a few times. The chain recombines TRBV19 with TRBJ1-5; the D gene is possibly TRBD1 (5 bases). CDR3 length: 13 residues. Trimming removed 5 bases at V and 5 bases at J, with 10 bases between. Germline V lookup: CDR1 LNHDA, CDR2 SQIVND (reference sequence). CDR3 DNA: TGTGCCAGTAGTTGGGGGGTGGATCAGCCCCAGCATTTT. This translates into CASSWGVDQPQHF.

DNA of the CDR3: TGTGCCATCAGTGAGTCGAACTCCCGCGCGGGGTACGAGCAGTACTTC. It yields the protein CAISESNSRAGYEQYF. This sequence joins TRBV10-3 and TRBJ2-7; D may be TRBD2 (6 bases). V lost 0 bases and J 4 bases, leaving 16 bases between the germline ends. Germline V lookup: CDR1 ENHRY, CDR2 SYGVKD. There are 16 residues in the CDR3.

The chain couples TRBV2 to TRBJ2-1, with 7 nucleotides matching TRBD1. There are 13 residues in the CDR3. The ends lost 11 bases at V and 1 base at J; junction bases unmatched: 5. CDR1 is SNHLY, CDR2 FYNNEI, per germline. The CDR3 loop is CAETGRSYNEQFF. The CDR3 coding sequence is TGTGCCGAGACAGGGCGTTCCTACAATGAGCAGTTCTTC.

This clone was seen a few times. V is TRBV7-9 and J is TRBJ2-7; D not certain. Germline V gene sequence: CDR1 SEHNR, CDR2 FQNEAQ (reference sequence). The CDR3 runs to 14 residues. Trimming removed 5 bases at V and 2 bases at J, with 13 bases between. CDR3 residues: CASSPPGSAYEQYF. CDR3 coding DNA: TGTGCCAGCAGCCCCCCGGGCAGCGCCTACGAGCAGTACTTC.

This clone occurred once. The chain combines TRBV27 with TRBJ1-5; D is perhaps TRBD1 (5 bases). The CDR3 is 14 residues long. The germline V gene has CDR1 MNHEY and CDR2 SMNVEV (reference sequence). Trimming cost V 2 bases and J 4 bases, with 9 bases left between them. The CDR3 is CASSLAGVNQPQHF. The CDR3 nucleotides are TGTGCCAGCAGTTTAGCGGGGGTTAATCAGCCCCAGCATTTT.

This clone has a handful of counts. The chain is built from TRBV23-1 and TRBJ2-5; 9 nucleotides line up with TRBD1. Gene TRBJ2-7 matches the end of the DNA better, so the J call may be wrong. TRBV23-1 is designated an ORF whose function remains uncertain. This CDR3 has 16 amino acids. Written as DNA, the CDR3 is TGCGCCAGCAGTCAATCGTCGGGACAGGGCTCCTACGAGCAGTACTTC. As protein: CASSQSSGQGSYEQYF.

The CDR3 region is CATSRVGTGDYGYTF. The CDR3 nucleotides read TGTGCCACCAGCAGAGTAGGGACAGGGGACTATGGCTACACCTTC. V and J are TRBV15 and TRBJ1-2; 10 bases agree with TRBD1. J was trimmed by 3 bases and V by 1 base; bases with no gene match: 2. Per germline, CDR1 LNHNV and CDR2 YYDKDF (reference sequence). The CDR3 consists of 15 residues.

This clone was picked up a small number of times. The chain uses TRBV29-1 and TRBJ2-1; TRBD2 aligns across 12 bases. Per the germline V gene, CDR1 is SQVTM and CDR2 is ANQGSEA. The CDR3 loop spans 16 amino acids. With 5 bases clipped from V and 5 bases from J, the junction kept 10 bases outside the gene matches. The CDR3 spells CSVLGLAGLNNNEQFF. DNA of the CDR3: TGCAGCGTTCTCGGACTAGCGGGGTTGAATAACAATGAGCAGTTCTTC.

The chain has TRBV7-9 and TRBJ1-1, with no clear D. V lost 3 bases to trimming and J lost 7 bases, with 9 bases between them. This CDR3 is 12 amino acids long. The germline gives CDR1 SEHNR, CDR2 FQNEAQ (reference sequence). DNA of the CDR3: TGTGCCAGCAGCTTTGGGTCAAATGAAGCTTTCTTT. Translated: CASSFGSNEAFF.

This clone showed up just a few times. The chain links TRBV28 to TRBJ2-1; D is undetermined. Trimming cost V 6 bases and J 5 bases, with 8 bases left between them. CDR3 length equals 12 residues. CDR1 and CDR2 from the germline V gene are MDHEN and SYDVKM. The CDR3 sequence is CASRHKNNEQFF. CDR3 in DNA: TGTGCCAGCAGACATAAAAACAATGAGCAGTTCTTC.

The genes are TRBV11-2 and TRBJ1-1, with D uncertain. The CDR3 spans 13 residues. V was trimmed by 3 bases and J by 6 bases, leaving 11 bases between them. Per the germline V gene, CDR1 is SGHAT and CDR2 is FQNNGV. The CDR3 DNA sequence: TGTGCCAGCAGCTTGAACATTGTCGCTGAAGCTTTCTTT. Amino acid sequence: CASSLNIVAEAFF.

The chain employs TRBV6-5 and TRBJ2-7; unclear D gene. Trimming cost V 0 bases and J 5 bases, with 14 bases left between them. Germline CDR1 is MNHEY and CDR2 is SVGAGI. The CDR3 has 15 amino acids. This CDR3 reads CASSYSGPPGNEQYF. As DNA, the CDR3 is TGTGCCAGCAGTTACTCGGGCCCCCCGGGTAACGAGCAGTACTTC.

The chain carries TRBV6-5 and TRBJ2-5; perhaps TRBD2 as D (6 bases). Between the trimmed V and J ends, which lost 4 bases and 2 bases, there was a span of 14 bases. Germline V gene data show CDR1 as MNHEY and CDR2 as SVGAGI. The CDR3 is 15 amino acids. This CDR3 is CASSSYGGTQETQYF. The CDR3 region has the DNA TGTGCCAGCAGTTCCTACGGGGGAACACAAGAGACCCAGTACTTC.

This clone was seen a handful of times. The chain links TRBV7-8 to TRBJ2-7; no reliable D call. This CDR3 is built from 13 residues. Looked up from germline, CDR1 is SGHVS and CDR2 is FQNEAQ. Trimming took off 3 bases at V and 3 bases at J, with 9 bases between the two ends. CDR3 sequence: CASSFGRDYEQYF. CDR3 nucleotide sequence: TGTGCCAGCAGCTTCGGTCGCGACTACGAGCAGTACTTC.

Of note for this clone: This CDR3 is also generated by other DNA sequences in the sample. The genes are TRBV19 and TRBJ1-1; D gene unclear. The V gene lost 3 bases and the J gene lost 2 bases, with 7 bases spanning the gap. The length of the CDR3 is 13 residues. Germline lookup yields CDR1 LNHDA and CDR2 SQIVND (reference sequence). CDR3 residues: CASSMVSNTEAFF. For the CDR3, the DNA is TGTGCCAGTAGTATGGTCAGCAACACTGAAGCTTTCTTT.

V is TRBV29-1 and J is TRBJ1-1; D is undetermined. Trimming left V 6 bases short and J 6 bases short, with 17 bases between. In germline, CDR1 is SQVTM, CDR2 ANQGSEA. There are 13 residues in the CDR3. CDR3 nucleotides: TGCAGCGTGCGGATCGGAGTTAACGCTGAAGCTTTCTTT. Amino acids: CSVRIGVNAEAFF.